Presented here are 14 T cell receptor beta chains from one specimen sequenced in a study of CD4+ T cells in melanoma. Clones were sequenced by immunoSEQ multiplex PCR, and TCRdb holds only the in-frame ones, with some missing. The sample comprises about 140,000 clones, 80% to 95% of which are singletons, and 1.5% rests with the top ten. Receptors originate from a human donor with melanoma.

The chain has TRBV7-9 and TRBJ2-1, with D possibly being TRBD1 or TRBD2 (6 bases each). The germline CDR1 and CDR2 sequences are SEHNR and FQNEAQ (reference sequence). The CDR3 has 15 amino acids. Trimming took 1 base from V and 0 from J, leaving 7 bases between them. The CDR3 is CASSLEGGSYNEQFF. The CDR3 region has the DNA TGTGCCAGCAGCTTAGAGGGGGGCTCCTACAATGAGCAGTTCTTC.

This sequence joins TRBV5-1 and TRBJ1-1; D is possibly TRBD1 (5 bases). The V end was cut by 3 bases, the J end by 6 bases, with 15 bases between. Germline CDR1 SGHRS, CDR2 YFSETQ. The CDR3 length is 14 residues. CDR3 bases: TGCGCCAGCAGCTCCTCCGCGGTCAGGGCTGAAGCTTTCTTT. It encodes CASSSSAVRAEAFF. The full variable domain, rest sourced from reference TRBV5-1 and TRBJ1-1, is KAGVTQTPRYLIKTRGQQVTLSCSPISGHRSVSWYQQTPGQGLQFLFEYFSETQRNKGNFPGRFSGRQFSNSRSEMNVSTLELGDSALYLCASSSSAVRAEAFFGQGTRLTVV.

This clone has more than one count but fewer than ten. This rearrangement joins TRBV2 to TRBJ2-2; D is unclear. The V gene lost 4 bases and the J gene lost 5 bases, with 8 bases spanning the gap. The CDR3 contains 13 residues. Germline-derived CDR1 and CDR2 are SNHLY and FYNNEI. The CDR3 sequence is CASSGWGTGELFF. The DNA for the CDR3 is TGTGCCAGCAGTGGATGGGGAACCGGGGAGCTGTTTTTT.

The chain employs TRBV6-5 and TRBJ2-5; D call uncertain. The germline V gene encodes CDR1 MNHEY and CDR2 SVGAGI. This CDR3 is built from 10 residues. V gave up 6 bases and J gave up 3 bases, with 2 bases separating them. The DNA for the CDR3 is TGTGCCAGCAGGAAAGAGACCCAGTACTTC. Its protein is CASRKETQYF.

With regard to this clone: The same CDR3 arises from other DNA sequences in this sample as well. J is TRBJ1-6 and V is TRBV7-9; the D gene is possibly TRBD1 (5 bases). V lost 1 base and J 7 bases, leaving 11 bases between the germline ends. The CDR3 loop spans 15 amino acids. Germline CDR1 reads SEHNR; CDR2 reads FQNEAQ (reference sequence). CDR3 nucleotide sequence: TGTGCCAGCAGCTTAGGTGGGGCACGGAATTCACCCCTCCACTTT. Translating gives CASSLGGARNSPLHF.

The V and J genes are TRBV10-3 and TRBJ1-5, with D hard to call. In germline, CDR1 is ENHRY, CDR2 SYGVKD. Trimming cost V 9 bases and J 7 bases, with 22 bases left between them. CDR3 length: 15 amino acids. DNA of the CDR3: TGTGCCATTAGAAAGGACGGAGGGATGAGGCAGCCCCAGCATTTT. Translating gives CAIRKDGGMRQPQHF.

The V gene is TRBV9, the J gene TRBJ1-1; D might be TRBD1 (6 bases). The V gene's germline CDR1 is SGDLS and CDR2 YYNGEE. The CDR3 spans 15 residues. Trimming stripped 4 bases from V and 1 base from J, with 14 bases between. The CDR3 nucleotides read TGTGCCAGCAGCCCAACCGGGACACAGAACACTGAAGCTTTCTTT. Protein product: CASSPTGTQNTEAFF.

As regards this clone: An end of the junction differs from the germline gene, which may be a read error. The CDR3: CASSTQLGTDSPLHF. The CDR3 coding sequence is TGTGCCAGCAGTACTCAACTGGGAACAGATTCGCCCCTCCACTTT. The chain has TRBV25-1 and TRBJ1-6, with unresolved D. Germline loops: CDR1 MGHDK, CDR2 SYGVNS. This CDR3 has 15 amino acids.

The chain is built from TRBV6-5 and TRBJ2-7; D unresolved. From germline, CDR1 is MNHEY and CDR2 SVGAGI. The CDR3 is 15 residues long. The V and J ends lost 10 bases and 1 base respectively, with 20 bases between them. The CDR3 coding sequence is TGTGCCACGACTGACCTTAGGTCCGGGTCCTACGAGCAGTACTTC. Protein product: CATTDLRSGSYEQYF.

The J gene is TRBJ1-2, the V gene TRBV29-1; D not resolved. Trimming stripped 4 bases from V and 7 bases from J, with 19 bases between. Per the germline V gene, CDR1 is SQVTM and CDR2 is ANQGSEA. The CDR3 has 14 residues. The CDR3 region has the DNA TGCAGCGTTGCAGCACCTGAAAGACACGCTGGCTACACCTTC. This codes for CSVAAPERHAGYTF.

The J gene is TRBJ2-2, the V gene TRBV19; a weak D match, TRBD2 (5 bases). CDR1 and CDR2 from the germline V gene are LNHDA and SQIVND (reference sequence). Trimming stripped 7 bases from V and 0 bases from J, with 27 bases between. This CDR3 comprises 20 residues. CDR3 bases: TGTGCCAGTACCTCTTTAGGGCTAGCCCCCAATTTGTCGAACACCGGGGAGCTGTTTTTT. Translating it yields CASTSLGLAPNLSNTGELFF. The full variable domain, rest sourced from reference TRBV19 and TRBJ2-2, is DGGITQSPKYLFRKEGQNVTLSCEQNLNHDAMYWYRQDPGQGLRLIYYSQIVNDFQKGDIAEGYSVSREKKESFPLTVTSAQKNPTAFYLCASTSLGLAPNLSNTGELFFGEGSRLTVL.

CDR3 nucleotide sequence: TGTGCCAGCAGACGGACAGGGGGTCAGCCCCAGCATTTT. It is translated as CASRRTGGQPQHF. The genes are TRBV6-6 and TRBJ1-5, with 10 positions matching TRBD1. CDR3 length equals 13 residues. Germline CDR1 reads MNHNY; CDR2 reads SVGAGI (reference sequence). With 6 bases clipped from V and 6 bases from J, the junction kept 2 bases outside the gene matches.

The V and J genes are TRBV5-1 and TRBJ2-7; D is unresolved. Trimming removed 0 bases at V and 5 bases at J, with 12 bases between. The germline V gene encodes CDR1 SGHRS and CDR2 YFSETQ. The length of the CDR3 is 14 residues. The CDR3 here is CASSLDRPSNEQYF. For the CDR3, the DNA is TGCGCCAGCAGCTTGGATCGCCCATCGAACGAGCAGTACTTC.

V gene TRBV6-1 combines with J gene TRBJ2-7; 8 positions match TRBD1. Germline assignment: CDR1 MNHNS and CDR2 SASEGT. The CDR3 covers 16 residues. The V and J ends lost 4 bases and 6 bases, in that order; junction bases with no gene match: 14. The CDR3 sequence: CASSVFRTGNSPEQYF. The CDR3 coding sequence is TGTGCCAGCAGTGTATTCCGGACAGGGAACTCTCCCGAGCAGTACTTC.